This entry lists 13 T cell receptor beta chains sequenced from one sample in a study of CD8 T cells in Susac syndrome. RNA, at roughly 0.45 to 1 ug, was reverse transcribed with random hexamers. In TCRdb, the immunoSEQ multiplex PCR reads were re-called with MiXCR into one record per CDR3 protein. The sample consists of some 300,000 distinct CDR3 sequences, 70% to 90% of them appearing once. Sequences were obtained from CD8+ T cells from PBMCs. These receptors all come from a human donor with multiple sclerosis.

V gene TRBV28 combines with J gene TRBJ2-1; D is unclear. With 6 bases removed from V and 0 bases from J, the gap between germline ends came to 15 bases. CDR3 length equals 16 residues. In germline, CDR1 is MDHEN, CDR2 SYDVKM. DNA for the CDR3: TGTGCCAGCAGCCACGAGATTGCGCCCTCCTACAATGAGCAGTTCTTC. Translating gives CASSHEIAPSYNEQFF.

V is TRBV27 and J is TRBJ2-2, with TRBD2 matching over 9 bases. CDR1 is MNHEY and CDR2 is SMNVEV in the germline V gene (reference sequence). This CDR3 region has 15 residues. The ends lost 8 bases at V and 6 bases at J; junction bases unmatched: 10. The CDR3 loop is CASGMIAGDAGELFF. In DNA, the CDR3 is TGTGCCAGCGGAATGATAGCGGGAGATGCCGGGGAGCTGTTTTTT.

CDR3 residues: CAISDTRYHNEQFF. CDR3 DNA: TGTGCCATCAGTGATACACGATACCACAATGAGCAGTTCTTC. This chain connects TRBV10-3 to TRBJ2-1; D unresolved. Germline V gene sequence: CDR1 ENHRY, CDR2 SYGVKD. The CDR3 extends over 14 amino acids. V was pared by 3 bases and J by 5 bases, with 11 bases between.

The chain joins TRBV27 to TRBJ2-3, with D tentatively TRBD1 or TRBD2 (5 bases each). The CDR3 is 16 amino acids. The germline gives CDR1 MNHEY, CDR2 SMNVEV (reference sequence). Trimming cost V 5 bases and J 2 bases, with 17 bases left between them. The CDR3 coding sequence is TGTGCCAGCAGTGACGGGGCCCTCGGCGCCACAGATACGCAGTATTTT. It translates to CASSDGALGATDTQYF.

The chain employs TRBV27 and TRBJ2-6; no reliable D call. The length of the CDR3 is 15 residues. Germline-derived CDR1 and CDR2 are MNHEY and SMNVEV (reference sequence). The germline V and J ends were trimmed by 8 bases and 0 bases, with 11 bases remaining between them. CDR3 nucleotides: TGTGCCAGCGCCTACATCGCCTCTGGGGCCAACGTCCTGACTTTC. It translates to CASAYIASGANVLTF.

This sequence joins TRBV27 and TRBJ2-6; 9 nucleotides agree with TRBD1. Trimming took 3 bases from V and 2 from J; bases not matched to a gene: 8. Per germline, CDR1 MNHEY and CDR2 SMNVEV (reference sequence). This CDR3 is built from 18 residues. The DNA for the CDR3 is TGTGCCAGCAGTTTTCGGGGACAGGGCTTCGCTGGGGCCAACGTCCTGACTTTC. Protein product: CASSFRGQGFAGANVLTF.

This chain joins TRBV12-3 or TRBV12-4 and TRBJ1-3; unclear D gene. V lost 3 bases to trimming and J lost 2 bases, with 11 bases between them. The CDR3 sequence is 15 residues long. Here the CDR3 reads CASSLTDGAGNTIYF. The CDR3 nucleotides read TGTGCCAGCAGTTTGACGGATGGAGCTGGAAACACCATATATTTT.

This clonotype was observed a single time. The chain joins TRBV27 to TRBJ2-4; D is uncertain. Per the germline V gene, CDR1 is MNHEY and CDR2 is SMNVEV (reference sequence). This CDR3 contains 13 residues. Trimming pared 6 bases from V and 6 bases from J, leaving 12 bases between. For the CDR3, the DNA is TGTGCCAGCAGCGGGCACCCTAGAAACATTCAGTACTTC. The encoded protein is CASSGHPRNIQYF.

The genes are TRBV27 and TRBJ2-1, with D possibly TRBD1 on 6 matching bases. The germline gives CDR1 MNHEY, CDR2 SMNVEV (reference sequence). Trimming took 5 bases from V and 12 from J, leaving 26 bases between them. This CDR3 spans 16 amino acids. Here the CDR3 DNA reads TGTGCCAGCAGTGCCCAAGTCCCCGGGACACTTGAATGGCAGTTCTTC. Translated: CASSAQVPGTLEWQFF.

The chain combines TRBV11-2 with TRBJ2-1, with TRBD1 matching over 9 bases. J gave up 10 bases and V 6 bases, and 10 bases lay outside the gene matches. The CDR3 loop spans 14 amino acids. Germline V gene data show CDR1 as SGHAT and CDR2 as FQNNGV. This CDR3 reads CASRSGTGPREQFF. CDR3 DNA: TGTGCCAGCAGATCCGGGACAGGGCCTAGGGAGCAGTTCTTC.

The chain links TRBV30 to TRBJ2-7; TRBD2 agrees at 13 bases. This CDR3 spans 14 amino acids. The J segment lost 4 bases and the V segment lost 7 bases, leaving 7 bases of the junction unmatched. Germline CDR1 and CDR2: GTSNPN and SVGIG (reference sequence). The CDR3 nucleotides are TGTGCCTACCTCGCGACTAGCGGGAGGTACGAGCAGTACTTC. Its translation: CAYLATSGRYEQYF.

J is TRBJ2-1 and V is TRBV28; 9 bases are a match to TRBD2. The CDR3 is made up of 16 amino acids. The V gene end was trimmed by 5 bases and the J gene end by 7 bases; junction bases not matched to a gene: 12. The V gene's germline CDR1 is MDHEN and CDR2 SYDVKM. The DNA of the CDR3 is TGTGCCAGCAGTCCGCGGGGGGGAGCGGCTGCTAATGAGCAGTTCTTC. Translation: CASSPRGGAAANEQFF.

DNA for the CDR3: TGCGCCAGCAGCTTTAGCGGGAAGGCGAATGAGCAGTTCTTC. Translation gives CASSFSGKANEQFF. The V gene is TRBV5-1, the J gene TRBJ2-1, with TRBD2 matching over 8 bases. The junction had 5 bases not matched to a gene; V was cut back by 2 bases and J by 7 bases. This CDR3 is built from 14 residues. Germline V gives CDR1 SGHRS, CDR2 YFSETQ. The full variable domain, completed using reference TRBV5-1 and TRBJ2-1, is KAGVTQTPRYLIKTRGQQVTLSCSPISGHRSVSWYQQTPGQGLQFLFEYFSETQRNKGNFPGRFSGRQFSNSRSEMNVSTLELGDSALYLCASSFSGKANEQFFGPGTRLTVL.